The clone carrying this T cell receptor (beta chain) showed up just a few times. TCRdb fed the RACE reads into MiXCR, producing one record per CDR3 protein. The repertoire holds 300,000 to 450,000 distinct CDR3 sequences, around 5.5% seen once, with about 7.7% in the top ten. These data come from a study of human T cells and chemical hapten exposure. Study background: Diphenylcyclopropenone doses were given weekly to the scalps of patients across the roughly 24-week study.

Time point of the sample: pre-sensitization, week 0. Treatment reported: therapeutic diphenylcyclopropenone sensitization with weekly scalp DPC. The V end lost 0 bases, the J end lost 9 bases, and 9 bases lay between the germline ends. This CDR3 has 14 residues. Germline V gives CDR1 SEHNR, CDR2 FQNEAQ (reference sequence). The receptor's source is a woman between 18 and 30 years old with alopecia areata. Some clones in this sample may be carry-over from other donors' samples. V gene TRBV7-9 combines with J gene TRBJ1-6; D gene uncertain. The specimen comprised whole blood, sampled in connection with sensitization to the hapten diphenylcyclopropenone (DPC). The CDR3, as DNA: TGTGCCAGCAGCTTAGCCGGCCTTTCTTCACCCCTCCACTTT. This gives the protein CASSLAGLSSPLHF.